The clone carrying this TCR beta chain came up a few times. The antigen is not known. These data come from a study of T cell repertoires in cytomegalovirus infection. Overall study: Both CMV infection and a matching HLA type were indicated by public TCR beta signatures. Whole-study findings and limits: Summed frequency of shared TCR beta families picked out CMV carriers who also had the relevant HLA. The response measured ex vivo was dominated by TCR beta clonotypes (HLA-C-restricted and CMV-specific).

In germline, CDR1 is SGHTA, CDR2 FQGNSA. The CDR3 spans 14 residues. V was cut by 5 bases and J by 2 bases, with 13 bases left in between. Each CDR3 protein gets one entry after TCRdb re-called the reads with MiXCR. The repertoire holds some 680,000 distinct CDR3 sequences, roughly 36% seen once, with about 2.8% in the top ten. Sequencing was done on a sample of PBMCs. The sequence was obtained from a human donor in good health (CMV status not recorded). Some clones in this sample may be carry-over from other donors' samples. The chain has TRBV7-2 and TRBJ2-7; D gene ambiguous. CDR3 residues: CASSVRTPAYEQYF. CDR3 nucleotide sequence: TGTGCCAGCAGCGTCAGGACCCCGGCCTACGAGCAGTACTTC.